The entry below describes one T cell receptor (beta chain). The sequencing of unsorted PBMC DNA took place on ten immunoSEQ deep assay plates. Assay used: immunoSEQ multiplex PCR; TCRdb lists only in-frame clones, some missing. There are 450,000 to 500,000 clones in the sample; approximately 84% occur only once, and about 13% lies in the top ten. CDR1 is MNHEY and CDR2 is SMNVEV in the germline V gene (reference sequence). Trimming stripped 5 bases from V and 5 bases from J, with 9 bases between. The CDR3 contains 12 residues. The sample belongs to a study of shared clonotypes between healthy human individuals.

The rearrangement uses TRBV27 and TRBJ2-5; no clear D gene. The sequenced sample consisted of PBMCs. The source is a woman aged 40-49 years in good health. Some clones in this sample may be carry-over from other donors' samples. The CDR3 DNA sequence: TGTGCCAGCAGTCCTACCGGTGAGACCCAGTACTTC. Amino acids: CASSPTGETQYF.